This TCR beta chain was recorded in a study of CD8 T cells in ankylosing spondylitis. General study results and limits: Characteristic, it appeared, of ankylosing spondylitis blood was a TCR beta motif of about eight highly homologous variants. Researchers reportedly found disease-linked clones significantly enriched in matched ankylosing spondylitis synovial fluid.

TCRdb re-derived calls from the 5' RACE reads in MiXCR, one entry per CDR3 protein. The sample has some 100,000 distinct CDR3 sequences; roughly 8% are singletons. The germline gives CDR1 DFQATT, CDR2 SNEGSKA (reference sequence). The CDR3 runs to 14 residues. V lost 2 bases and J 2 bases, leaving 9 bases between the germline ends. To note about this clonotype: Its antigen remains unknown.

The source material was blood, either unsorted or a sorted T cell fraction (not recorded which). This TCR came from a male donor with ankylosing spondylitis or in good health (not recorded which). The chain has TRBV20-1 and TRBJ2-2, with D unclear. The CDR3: CSARSTLNTGELFF. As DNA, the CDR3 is TGCAGTGCTAGAAGCACTCTTAACACCGGGGAGCTGTTTTTT.